The 32 T cell receptor beta chains listed next were all sequenced from one sample in a study of blood T cell repertoires in COVID-19. The repertoire was sequenced with immunoSEQ multiplex PCR; TCRdb's copy has only in-frame clones and lacks some. The sample contains about 150,000 clones, roughly 82% of which appear only once. Input material: peripheral blood. The receptors stem from a human donor with acute or convalescent COVID-19. The donor label of this sample is uncertain.

The chain recombines TRBV5-4 with TRBJ2-3; D remains ambiguous. Per germline, CDR1 SGHNT and CDR2 YYREEE (reference sequence). The length of the CDR3 is 12 residues. Deletions cut 0 bases from V and 6 bases from J, with 5 bases between. As DNA, the CDR3 is TGTGCCAGCAGCTTGGGGGCGGATACGCAGTATTTT. The encoded protein is CASSLGADTQYF.

J is TRBJ2-7 and V is TRBV3-1 (or the pseudogene TRBV3-2), with TRBD1 matching 9 bases. V lost 2 bases to trimming and J lost 7 bases; unmatched junction nucleotides: 21. The CDR3 has 19 residues. CDR1 is LGHDT and CDR2 is YNNKEL in the germline V gene (reference sequence). For the CDR3, the DNA is TGTGCCAGCAGCCAATGGTCCGGCGGGACAGGGATCCCCTTAGAGGAGCAGTACTTC. Protein sequence: CASSQWSGGTGIPLEEQYF.

The chain is built from TRBV28 and TRBJ1-1, with D possibly being TRBD1 (6 bases). The ends were cut back, 6 bases at V and 1 base at J, with 12 bases in the middle. The CDR3 has 14 amino acids. Germline V gene data show CDR1 as MDHEN and CDR2 as SYDVKM. This CDR3 reads CASSSATGNTEAFF. CDR3 in DNA: TGTGCCAGCAGCTCCGCGACAGGGAACACTGAAGCTTTCTTT.

The V call is TRBV29-1, the J call TRBJ1-2, with D unclear. Between the trimmed V and J ends, which lost 4 bases and 8 bases, there was a span of 8 bases. The CDR3 length is 10 residues. In germline, CDR1 is SQVTM, CDR2 ANQGSEA. CDR3 bases: TGCAGCGTTGTCCCGGGAGGCTACACCTTC. It codes for CSVVPGGYTF. The full variable domain, rest sourced from reference TRBV29-1 and TRBJ1-2, is SAVISQKPSRDICQRGTSLTIQCQVDSQVTMMFWYRQQPGQSLTLIATANQGSEATYESGFVIDKFPISRPNLTFSTLTVSNMSPEDSSIYLCSVVPGGYTFGSGTRLTVV.

The J gene is TRBJ2-7, the V gene TRBV7-2; D perhaps matches TRBD1 (6 bases). Per germline, CDR1 SGHTA and CDR2 FQGNSA. V dropped 2 bases and J dropped 3 bases, with 11 bases sitting between them. There are 14 residues in the CDR3. This CDR3 reads CASSLRTAGYEQYF. As DNA, the CDR3 is TGTGCCAGCAGCTTAAGGACAGCAGGCTACGAGCAGTACTTC.

A note on this clone: One end of the junction does not line up with germline, which may come from a read error. CDR3 amino acids: CASSQRADTGELFF. The CDR3 DNA reads TGTGCTAGCAGCCAAAGAGCCGACACCGGGGAGCTGTTTTTT. The V call is TRBV7-7, the J call TRBJ2-2, with no clear D. CDR3 length: 14 amino acids. Germline CDR1 is SSHAT and CDR2 is FNYEAQ (reference sequence).

This clone turned up a few times. The J gene is TRBJ2-1, the V gene TRBV19; 7 nucleotides agree with TRBD1. CDR1 is LNHDA, CDR2 SQIVND, per germline (reference sequence). The CDR3 has 12 amino acids. V was clipped by 8 bases and J by 6 bases; unmatched bases: 4. The CDR3 nucleotides are TGTGCCAGTCACGGACAGGCCAATGAGCAGTTCTTC. Translation: CASHGQANEQFF. Together with reference TRBV19 and TRBJ2-1, the CDR3 gives the full variable domain: DGGITQSPKYLFRKEGQNVTLSCEQNLNHDAMYWYRQDPGQGLRLIYYSQIVNDFQKGDIAEGYSVSREKKESFPLTVTSAQKNPTAFYLCASHGQANEQFFGPGTRLTVL.

The V gene is TRBV5-1, the J gene TRBJ1-3, with D possibly being TRBD1 (6 bases). This CDR3 is built from 15 residues. V was cut by 3 bases and J by 6 bases, with 16 bases left in between. Germline-derived CDR1 and CDR2 are SGHRS and YFSETQ. CDR3 in DNA: TGCGCCAGCAGCTGGGACACGGCTACGAAAAACACCATATATTTT. Translated, it gives CASSWDTATKNTIYF.

This clone was seen more than once but under ten times. The DNA for the CDR3 is TGTGCCAGCAGCCCAAGCTCGAGGGGGGGGACGCAGTATTTT. Translation: CASSPSSRGGTQYF. The chain employs TRBV3-1 (or the pseudogene TRBV3-2) and TRBJ2-3; a possible D gene is TRBD2 (7 bases). Germline CDR1 LGHDT, CDR2 YNNKEL (reference sequence). Trimming took off 4 bases at V and 9 bases at J, with 17 bases between the two ends. The CDR3 extends over 14 amino acids.

This clone was seen a handful of times. The chain recombines TRBV7-7 with TRBJ2-5; tentative D call: TRBD2 (6 bases). V lost 5 bases to trimming and J lost 4 bases, with 11 bases between them. This CDR3 spans 13 amino acids. Germline CDR1 SSHAT, CDR2 FNYEAQ (reference sequence). The CDR3 nucleotides read TGTGCCAGCAGCCTATCCGGGAGAGAGACCCAGTACTTC. Translated, it gives CASSLSGRETQYF.

The J gene is TRBJ1-2, the V gene TRBV4-1; D is unresolved. Germline V lookup: CDR1 MGHRA, CDR2 YSYEKL. Trimming took off 7 bases at V and 6 bases at J, with 21 bases between the two ends. The CDR3 is 15 residues long. CDR3 sequence (DNA): TGCGCCAGCACCGTCGGGGTTGTAATTCTCGATGGCTACACCTTC. It yields the protein CASTVGVVILDGYTF.

The CDR3 loop reads CAWNRQGGADTQYF. The DNA for the CDR3 is TGTGCCTGGAATCGGCAGGGTGGAGCAGATACGCAGTATTTT. The chain recombines TRBV30 with TRBJ2-3; a weak D match, TRBD1 (5 bases). V lost 4 bases and J 4 bases, leaving 15 bases between the germline ends. The CDR3 runs 14 residues. CDR1 and CDR2 (germline): GTSNPN, SVGIG (reference sequence).

This sequence joins TRBV25-1 and TRBJ1-1; tentative D call: TRBD1 (6 bases). The CDR3 has 17 amino acids. V was trimmed by 3 bases and J by 4 bases, leaving 21 bases between them. CDR1 and CDR2 from the germline V gene are MGHDK and SYGVNS. As DNA, the CDR3 is TGTGCCAGCAGTGAGTCAGCGGGGGGCGTGCGTTCCACTGAAGCTTTCTTT. This sequence encodes CASSESAGGVRSTEAFF.

The genes are TRBV19 and TRBJ1-2; D is uncertain. Trimming removed 0 bases from V and 8 bases from J, with 7 bases in between. From germline, CDR1 is LNHDA and CDR2 SQIVND (reference sequence). The CDR3 contains 12 residues. CDR3 sequence reads: CASSIEQTGYTF. DNA of the CDR3: TGTGCCAGTAGTATAGAACAGACGGGCTACACCTTC.

The rearrangement uses TRBV18 and TRBJ1-3; D might be TRBD1 (6 bases). This CDR3 has 18 amino acids. Germline CDR1 KGHSH, CDR2 LQKENI. Trimming left V 0 bases short and J 0 bases short, with 15 bases between. As DNA, the CDR3 is TGTGCCAGCTCACCACCTCCCGGGGGGGCCTCCTCTGGAAACACCATATATTTT. Amino acids: CASSPPPGGASSGNTIYF.

The chain carries TRBV21-1 and TRBJ2-7; the DNA was not used to check the table's D call, TRBD2. TRBV21-1 is a documented pseudogene. The CDR3 runs 16 residues. The CDR3 region has the DNA TGTGCCAGCAGCAAAGTAGGGACTAGAGGTACGTACGAGCAGTACTTC. Translating it yields CASSKVGTRGTYEQYF.

In this sample, this clone turned up a few times. This sequence joins TRBV6-2 or TRBV6-3 and TRBJ2-7; D is uncertain. The germline CDR1 and CDR2 sequences are MNHEY and SVGEGT. Trimming cost V 2 bases and J 6 bases, with 5 bases left between them. The CDR3 sequence is 11 residues long. The CDR3 sequence is CASSYAGEQYF. For the CDR3, the DNA is TGTGCCAGCAGTTACGCAGGCGAGCAGTACTTC.

The rearrangement uses TRBV18 and TRBJ1-5, with D maybe TRBD1 (6 bases). The V and J ends lost 3 bases and 6 bases respectively, with 15 bases between them. This CDR3 is 15 amino acids long. The germline V gene encodes CDR1 KGHSH and CDR2 LQKENI. CDR3: CASSPVRQGFQPQHF. CDR3 DNA: TGTGCCAGCTCACCCGTAAGGCAGGGGTTTCAGCCCCAGCATTTT.

The chain couples TRBV25-1 to TRBJ1-6, with D perhaps TRBD1 (5 bases). The CDR3 spans 16 residues. Germline CDR1 MGHDK, CDR2 SYGVNS. The ends were cut back, 1 base at V and 7 bases at J, with 14 bases in the middle. The CDR3 sequence: CASSEWSGRVNSPLHF. As DNA, the CDR3 is TGTGCCAGCAGTGAATGGTCAGGCAGGGTCAATTCACCCCTCCACTTT.

V usage is TRBV6-5 and J usage is TRBJ2-7; TRBD1 might be the D (6 bases). Germline CDR1 MNHEY, CDR2 SVGAGI. Trimming took 7 bases from V and 8 from J, leaving 12 bases between them. The CDR3 spans 11 residues. The CDR3: CASTLQGQQYF. The CDR3 bases are TGTGCCAGCACCTTACAGGGTCAGCAGTACTTC.

The rearrangement links TRBV7-9 to TRBJ1-1; D perhaps matches TRBD1 (6 bases). Between the trimmed V and J ends, which lost 5 bases and 7 bases, there was a span of 17 bases. Germline V lookup: CDR1 SEHNR, CDR2 FQNEAQ (reference sequence). CDR3 length: 14 amino acids. CDR3 nucleotide sequence: TGTGCCAGCAGCAAACAGGGCTCAAGATTTGAAGCTTTCTTT. As protein: CASSKQGSRFEAFF.

The V call is TRBV6-6, the J call TRBJ1-2, with 9 nucleotides matching TRBD1. This CDR3 is 14 amino acids long. The ends lost 3 bases at V and 6 bases at J; junction bases unmatched: 5. Germline V CDR1 and CDR2: MNHNY, SVGAGI (reference sequence). The CDR3 DNA follows: TGTGCCAGCAGTTATGGGAGGACAGGGGATGGCTACACCTTC. It yields the protein CASSYGRTGDGYTF.

The chain combines TRBV6-5 with TRBJ2-7; 11 bases fit TRBD2. The CDR3 extends over 14 amino acids. Germline V lookup: CDR1 MNHEY, CDR2 SVGAGI. The V gene end was trimmed by 5 bases and the J gene end by 7 bases; junction bases not matched to a gene: 7. The CDR3 DNA follows: TGTGCCAGCAGTACCTCACTAGCGGGGGTTGAGCAGTACTTC. As protein: CASSTSLAGVEQYF.

The chain has TRBV19 and TRBJ2-2; maybe TRBD1 (5 bases). Trimming removed 3 bases from V and 1 base from J, with 9 bases in between. Germline V gene sequence: CDR1 LNHDA, CDR2 SQIVND (reference sequence). The CDR3 sequence is 15 residues long. The CDR3 DNA reads TGTGCCAGTAGTATCTCCCAGGGGAACACCGGGGAGCTGTTTTTT. Translating gives CASSISQGNTGELFF.

The chain combines TRBV7-8 with TRBJ2-2; 11 nucleotides align to TRBD2. Per germline, CDR1 SGHVS and CDR2 FQNEAQ. CDR3 size: 15 residues. J gave up 7 bases and V 4 bases, and 5 bases lay outside the gene matches. CDR3 sequence (DNA): TGTGCCAGCAGCTCCTACGGGACTAGCGGCGGGGAGCTGTTTTTT. Translating gives CASSSYGTSGGELFF.

V and J are TRBV27 and TRBJ1-4, with 7 positions matching TRBD1. V gave up 5 bases and J gave up 0 bases; unmatched junction bases: 9. The CDR3 spans 17 residues. Looked up from germline, CDR1 is MNHEY and CDR2 is SMNVEV (reference sequence). Written as DNA, the CDR3 is TGTGCCAGCAGTATCTACAGGGGATCTACAACTAATGAAAAACTGTTTTTT. This translates into CASSIYRGSTTNEKLFF. The full variable domain, completed using reference TRBV27 and TRBJ1-4, is EAQVTQNPRYLITVTGKKLTVTCSQNMNHEYMSWYRQDPGLGLRQIYYSMNVEVTDKGDVPEGYKVSRKEKRNFPLILESPSPNQTSLYFCASSIYRGSTTNEKLFFGSGTQLSVL.

The gene calls are TRBV6-5 and TRBJ2-1; 7 bases map to TRBD2. CDR3 length: 14 residues. Unmatched junction bases numbered 12, after V lost 9 bases and J lost 7 bases. Per the germline V gene, CDR1 is MNHEY and CDR2 is SVGAGI. The CDR3 sequence is CASRSGELRNEQFF. CDR3 coding DNA: TGTGCCAGTAGAAGCGGGGAGCTTAGGAATGAGCAGTTCTTC.

The rearrangement links TRBV4-1 to TRBJ2-3; perhaps TRBD1 as D (7 bases). V was trimmed by 0 bases and J by 6 bases, leaving 13 bases between them. The CDR3 spans 15 residues. The V gene's germline CDR1 is MGHRA and CDR2 YSYEKL. CDR3 sequence (DNA): TGCGCCAGCAGCCAAGATCCCAGGGGGAGGGATACGCAGTATTTT. Its translation is CASSQDPRGRDTQYF.

The V and J genes are TRBV29-1 and TRBJ1-2, with D hard to call. This CDR3 has 13 residues. CDR1 is SQVTM, CDR2 ANQGSEA, per germline. V lost 0 bases to trimming and J lost 3 bases, with 8 bases between them. CDR3: CSVEDLPDYGYTF. The CDR3 DNA is TGCAGCGTTGAAGATCTTCCAGACTATGGCTACACCTTC.

The V call is TRBV19, the J call TRBJ1-2; TRBD1 agrees at 8 bases. CDR1 and CDR2 from the germline V gene are LNHDA and SQIVND (reference sequence). The CDR3 is 15 residues long. With V trimmed by 5 bases and J by 4 bases, 9 bases remained unmatched. CDR3 in amino acids: CASSHGQGSGYGYTF. The CDR3 coding sequence is TGTGCCAGTAGTCACGGACAGGGTTCCGGCTATGGCTACACCTTC.

This clone was observed a few times. The chain has TRBV11-1 and TRBJ1-1; no clear D. The CDR3 has 13 amino acids. The germline CDR1 and CDR2 sequences are SGHAT and FQDESV (reference sequence). V was clipped by 7 bases and J by 1 base, with 10 bases between them. The CDR3 loop reads CASNGNRNTEAFF. In DNA form, the CDR3 reads TGTGCCAGCAACGGCAACAGGAACACTGAAGCTTTCTTT.

The rearrangement uses TRBV15 and TRBJ1-4; D ambiguous. V lost 5 bases and J lost 4, with 17 bases in between. Looked up from germline, CDR1 is LNHNV and CDR2 is YYDKDF (reference sequence). The CDR3 is 16 amino acids. The CDR3 loop is CATSGYGVGGNEKLFF. CDR3 DNA sequence: TGTGCCACCAGCGGTTACGGCGTGGGAGGTAATGAAAAACTGTTTTTT.